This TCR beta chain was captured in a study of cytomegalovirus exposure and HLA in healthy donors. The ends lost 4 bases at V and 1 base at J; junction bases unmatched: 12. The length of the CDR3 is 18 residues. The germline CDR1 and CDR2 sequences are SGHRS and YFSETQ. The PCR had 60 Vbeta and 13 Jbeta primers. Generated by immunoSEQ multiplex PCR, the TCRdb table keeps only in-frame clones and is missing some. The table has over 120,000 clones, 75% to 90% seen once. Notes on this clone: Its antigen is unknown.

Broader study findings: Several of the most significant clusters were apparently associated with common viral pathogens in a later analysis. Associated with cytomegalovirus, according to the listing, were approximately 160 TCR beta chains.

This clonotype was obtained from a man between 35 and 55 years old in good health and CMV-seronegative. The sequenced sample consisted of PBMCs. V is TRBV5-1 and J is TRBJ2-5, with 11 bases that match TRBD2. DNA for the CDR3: TGCGCCAGCAGCCCCCGCGGGATAGCGGGGGGGATCCAAGAGACCCAGTACTTC. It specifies CASSPRGIAGGIQETQYF.